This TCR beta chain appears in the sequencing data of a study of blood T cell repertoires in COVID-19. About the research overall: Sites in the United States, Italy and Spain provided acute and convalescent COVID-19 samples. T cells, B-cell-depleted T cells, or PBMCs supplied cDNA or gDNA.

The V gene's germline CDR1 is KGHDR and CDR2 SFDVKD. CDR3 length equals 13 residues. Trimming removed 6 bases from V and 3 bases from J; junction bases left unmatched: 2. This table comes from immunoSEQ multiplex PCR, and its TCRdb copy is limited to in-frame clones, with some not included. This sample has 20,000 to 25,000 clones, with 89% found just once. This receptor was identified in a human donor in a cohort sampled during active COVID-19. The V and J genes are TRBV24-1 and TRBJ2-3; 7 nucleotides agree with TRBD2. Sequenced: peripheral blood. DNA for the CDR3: TGTGCCACCAGTTGGGAGGGGACAGATACGCAGTATTTT. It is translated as CATSWEGTDTQYF.